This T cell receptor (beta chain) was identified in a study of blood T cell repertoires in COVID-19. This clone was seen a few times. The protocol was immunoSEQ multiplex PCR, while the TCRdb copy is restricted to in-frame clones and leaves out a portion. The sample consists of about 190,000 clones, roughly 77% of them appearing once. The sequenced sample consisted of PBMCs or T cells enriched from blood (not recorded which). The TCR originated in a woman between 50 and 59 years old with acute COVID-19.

CDR3 loop: CASSLRTEAFF. Written as DNA, the CDR3 is TGTGCCAGCAGTTTACGGACTGAAGCTTTCTTT. The chain has TRBV28 and TRBJ1-1, with D hard to call. The CDR3 is made up of 11 amino acids. CDR1 is MDHEN and CDR2 is SYDVKM in the germline V gene. Between the trimmed V and J ends, which lost 2 bases and 5 bases, there was a span of 3 bases.